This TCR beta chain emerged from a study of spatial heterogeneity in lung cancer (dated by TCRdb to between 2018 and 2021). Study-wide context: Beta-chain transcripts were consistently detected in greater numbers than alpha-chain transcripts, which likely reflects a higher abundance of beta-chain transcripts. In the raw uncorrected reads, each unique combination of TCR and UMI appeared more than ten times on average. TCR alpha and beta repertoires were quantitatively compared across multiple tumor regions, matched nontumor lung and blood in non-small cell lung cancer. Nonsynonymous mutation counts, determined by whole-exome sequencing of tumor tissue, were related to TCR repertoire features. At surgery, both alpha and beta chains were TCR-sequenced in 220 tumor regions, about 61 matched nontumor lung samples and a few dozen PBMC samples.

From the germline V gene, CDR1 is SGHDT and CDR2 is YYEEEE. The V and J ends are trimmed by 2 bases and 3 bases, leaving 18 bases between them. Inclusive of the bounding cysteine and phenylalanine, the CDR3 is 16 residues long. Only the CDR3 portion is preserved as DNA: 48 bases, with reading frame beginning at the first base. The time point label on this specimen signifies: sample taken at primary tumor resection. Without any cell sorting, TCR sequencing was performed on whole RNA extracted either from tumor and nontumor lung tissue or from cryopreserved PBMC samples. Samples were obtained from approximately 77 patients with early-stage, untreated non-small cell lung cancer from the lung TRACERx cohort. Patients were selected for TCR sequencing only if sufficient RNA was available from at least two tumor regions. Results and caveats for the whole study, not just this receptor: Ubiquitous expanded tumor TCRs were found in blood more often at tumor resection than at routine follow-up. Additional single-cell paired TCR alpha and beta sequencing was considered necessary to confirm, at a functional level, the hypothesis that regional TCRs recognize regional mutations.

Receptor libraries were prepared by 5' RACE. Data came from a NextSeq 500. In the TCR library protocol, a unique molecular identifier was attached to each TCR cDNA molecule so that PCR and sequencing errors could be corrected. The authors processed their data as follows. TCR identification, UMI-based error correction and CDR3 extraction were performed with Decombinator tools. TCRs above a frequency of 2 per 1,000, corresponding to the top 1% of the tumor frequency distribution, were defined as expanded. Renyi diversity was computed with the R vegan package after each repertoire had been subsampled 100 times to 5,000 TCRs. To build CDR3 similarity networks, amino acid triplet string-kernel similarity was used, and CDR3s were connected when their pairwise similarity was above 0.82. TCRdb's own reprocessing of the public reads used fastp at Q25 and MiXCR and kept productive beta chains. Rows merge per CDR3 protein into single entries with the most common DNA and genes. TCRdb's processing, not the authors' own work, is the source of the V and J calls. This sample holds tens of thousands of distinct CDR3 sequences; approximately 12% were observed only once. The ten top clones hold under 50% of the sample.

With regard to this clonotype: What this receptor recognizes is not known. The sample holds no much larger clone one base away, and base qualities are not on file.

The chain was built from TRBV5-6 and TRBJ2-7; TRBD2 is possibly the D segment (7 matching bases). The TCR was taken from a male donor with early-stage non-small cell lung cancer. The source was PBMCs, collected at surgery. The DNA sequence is TGTGCCAGCAGCTTTTTGACGGGGGGCCGCTTCTACGAGCAGTACTTC. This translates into CASSFLTGGRFYEQYF. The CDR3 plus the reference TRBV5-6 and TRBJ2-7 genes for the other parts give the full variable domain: DAGVTQSPTHLIKTRGQQVTLRCSPKSGHDTVSWYQQALGQGPQFIFQYYEEEERQRGNFPDRFSGHQFPNYSSELNVNALLLGDSALYLCASSFLTGGRFYEQYFGPGTRLTVT.